These 20 T cell receptor beta chains originate from one sample sequenced in a study of T-cell memory formation after mild COVID-19. TCRdb independently ran MiXCR on the 5' RACE reads; one entry per CDR3 protein. Among some 210,000 distinct CDR3 sequences listed, 8% to 11% were seen once. Sequencing input: PBMCs or a T cell subset sorted from them (not recorded which). Receptor source: a man aged 18 to 30 who had mild COVID-19 (a few samples of this study predate the infection). Cell type and time point are not known.

CDR3 sequence (DNA): TGCAGCGCGGGGGACGATGGCTACACCTTC. It yields the protein CSAGDDGYTF. The J gene is TRBJ1-2, the V gene TRBV29-1; D possibly corresponds to TRBD1 (5 bases). V lost 7 bases and J lost 6, with 9 bases in between. Germline loops: CDR1 SQVTM, CDR2 ANQGSEA. This CDR3 has 10 amino acids.

J is TRBJ1-2 and V is TRBV28; possibly TRBD1 for D (5 bases). This CDR3 is 13 amino acids long. The germline V and J ends were trimmed by 3 bases and 8 bases, with 13 bases remaining between them. Germline-derived CDR1 and CDR2 are MDHEN and SYDVKM. The CDR3 DNA sequence: TGTGCCAGCAGTTTGGCAGGGCCTCGCGGCTACACCTTC. This codes for CASSLAGPRGYTF.

The rearrangement links TRBV7-9 to TRBJ2-3; possible D gene TRBD1, 5 bases. Trimming pared 4 bases from V and 4 bases from J, leaving 18 bases between. The CDR3 is 16 residues long. The V gene's germline CDR1 is SEHNR and CDR2 FQNEAQ (reference sequence). The CDR3 protein is CASSSPGWGASDTQYF. CDR3 DNA: TGTGCCAGCAGCTCCCCCGGTTGGGGCGCCTCAGATACGCAGTATTTT.

The genes are TRBV3-1 and TRBJ2-3; 7 bases align to TRBD2. Germline CDR1 is LGHDT and CDR2 is YNNKEL (reference sequence). This CDR3 region has 15 residues. With V trimmed by 5 bases and J by 0 bases, 5 bases remained unmatched. As DNA, the CDR3 is TGTGCCAGCAGCTCCCCTAGCGGAAGCACAGATACGCAGTATTTT. Translation: CASSSPSGSTDTQYF.

This clonotype was found a few times. This chain links TRBV5-1 with TRBJ2-1; 9 bases are shared with TRBD2. The germline CDR1 and CDR2 sequences are SGHRS and YFSETQ. The CDR3 has 14 amino acids. V gave up 2 bases and J gave up 8 bases; unmatched junction bases: 5. Written as DNA, the CDR3 is TGCGCCAGCAGCTTTGGCGGGGGGGATGATGAGCAGTTCTTC. Encoded protein: CASSFGGGDDEQFF.

This clonotype was detected a few times. The chain has TRBV6-2 or TRBV6-3 and TRBJ2-1, with 11 bases fitting TRBD2. V was clipped by 6 bases and J by 4 bases; unmatched bases: 8. The CDR3 contains 16 residues. The germline gives CDR1 MNHEY, CDR2 SVGEGT. The CDR3 loop is CASRSLAGGPYNEQFF. The CDR3 DNA follows: TGTGCCAGCAGGTCCCTAGCGGGGGGACCATACAATGAGCAGTTCTTC.

The chain carries TRBV3-1 and TRBJ2-1; 9 nucleotides match TRBD1. Germline values: CDR1 LGHDT, CDR2 YNNKEL (reference sequence). Trimming cost V 2 bases and J 5 bases; bases outside gene matches: 4. This CDR3 region has 15 residues. CDR3: CASSQLGQGHNEQFF. As DNA, the CDR3 is TGTGCCAGCAGCCAATTGGGACAGGGCCACAATGAGCAGTTCTTC.

This clonotype was picked up many times. V gene TRBV19 combines with J gene TRBJ1-5; D perhaps matches TRBD1 (6 bases). The CDR3 totals 14 residues. Trimming cost V 10 bases and J 4 bases, with 17 bases left between them. The V gene's germline CDR1 is LNHDA and CDR2 SQIVND (reference sequence). The CDR3 region is CATGPGGRNQPQHF. The CDR3 DNA is TGTGCCACGGGGCCTGGGGGGCGGAATCAGCCCCAGCATTTT.

The sample holds one count of this clonotype. The chain is built from TRBV7-2 and TRBJ1-4; D ambiguous. V was cut by 1 base and J by 0 bases, with 6 bases left in between. This CDR3 has 15 residues. The V gene's germline CDR1 is SGHTA and CDR2 FQGNSA. CDR3 in amino acids: CASSLESTTNEKLFF. The CDR3, as DNA: TGTGCCAGCAGCTTAGAGAGCACAACTAATGAAAAACTGTTTTTT.

J is TRBJ2-2 and V is TRBV3-2. TRBV3-2 counts as a pseudogene. The CDR3 is 13 amino acids. This CDR3 reads CASTQDNTGELFF. CDR3 coding DNA: TGTGCCAGCACCCAGGATAACACCGGGGAGCTGTTTTTT.

This clonotype has only a few counts. The chain has TRBV5-1 and TRBJ1-2, with 9 bases fitting TRBD1. V gave up 4 bases and J gave up 3 bases; unmatched junction bases: 7. The CDR3 spans 15 residues. Germline lookup yields CDR1 SGHRS and CDR2 YFSETQ. The CDR3, as DNA: TGCGCCAGCAGCCCCGGGACAGGGCCTTACTATGGCTACACCTTC. It codes for CASSPGTGPYYGYTF.

V gene TRBV5-1 combines with J gene TRBJ2-7; D is unclear. This CDR3 contains 15 residues. Trimming stripped 0 bases from V and 0 bases from J, with 10 bases between. Looked up from germline, CDR1 is SGHRS and CDR2 is YFSETQ. The CDR3 nucleotides read TGCGCCAGCAGCTTGGCCCCAGGATTCTCCTACGAGCAGTACTTC. It translates to CASSLAPGFSYEQYF.

The chain links TRBV7-2 to TRBJ2-6; D not resolved. Trimming cost V 3 bases and J 2 bases, with 8 bases left between them. The V gene's germline CDR1 is SGHTA and CDR2 FQGNSA. The CDR3 spans 15 residues. The CDR3 loop is CASSFSPTGANVLTF. The CDR3 nucleotides are TGTGCCAGCAGCTTTTCGCCGACTGGGGCCAACGTCCTGACTTTC.

The sample holds a few counts of this clonotype. The genes are TRBV5-1 and TRBJ1-5, with TRBD1 identical over 8 bases. CDR1 and CDR2 (germline): SGHRS, YFSETQ. The CDR3 is 15 amino acids. V was pared by 4 bases and J by 3 bases, with 6 bases of the junction left unmatched. CDR3 coding DNA: TGCGCCAGCAGCCCCGGACAGGGAGCCAATCAGCCCCAGCATTTT. Translated: CASSPGQGANQPQHF.

This sequence joins TRBV7-6 and TRBJ2-2, with 7 bases matching TRBD2. The junction had 5 bases not matched to a gene; V was cut back by 2 bases and J by 2 bases. The CDR3 loop spans 16 amino acids. CDR1 is SGHVS, CDR2 FNYEAQ, per germline. The CDR3 DNA sequence: TGTGCCAGCAGCTTATCTTCGGGGGGAAACACCGGGGAGCTGTTTTTT. It yields the protein CASSLSSGGNTGELFF.

This chain uses TRBV18 with TRBJ2-7, with TRBD1 matching 9 bases. The CDR3 extends over 14 amino acids. Germline V lookup: CDR1 KGHSH, CDR2 LQKENI. Trimming removed 3 bases from V and 6 bases from J; junction bases left unmatched: 6. In nucleotides, the CDR3 is TGTGCCAGCTCACCTGGGACAGGGCAACGCGAGCAGTACTTC. Translating gives CASSPGTGQREQYF.

The chain carries TRBV6-2 or TRBV6-3 and TRBJ1-2; tentative D call: TRBD1 (5 bases). From germline, CDR1 is MNHEY and CDR2 SVGEGT. The CDR3 contains 14 residues. The ends were cut back, 6 bases at V and 1 base at J, with 12 bases in the middle. The CDR3 protein is CASRGAGGNYGYTF. The CDR3 nucleotides read TGTGCCAGCAGAGGGGCAGGCGGTAACTATGGCTACACCTTC.

The chain couples TRBV6-5 to TRBJ1-4; D ambiguous. The germline CDR1 and CDR2 sequences are MNHEY and SVGAGI. The length of the CDR3 is 14 residues. V was trimmed by 8 bases and J by 7 bases, leaving 17 bases between them. CDR3 loop: CASRNRQGSEKLFF. The CDR3 DNA follows: TGTGCCAGCCGAAATCGACAAGGCTCTGAAAAACTGTTTTTT.

This clonotype occurred a few times. V is TRBV5-1 and J is TRBJ2-4; D perhaps matches TRBD1 (6 bases). V was clipped by 2 bases and J by 1 base, with 19 bases between them. There are 18 residues in the CDR3. CDR1 and CDR2 from the germline V gene are SGHRS and YFSETQ. CDR3 sequence reads: CASSLGRGMRLAKNIQYF. The CDR3 DNA sequence: TGCGCCAGCAGCTTAGGCAGGGGTATGAGGTTGGCCAAAAACATTCAGTACTTC.

The V gene is TRBV3-1, the J gene TRBJ2-5; D perhaps matches TRBD2 (6 bases). Trimming shortened V by 0 bases and J by 6 bases, and 8 bases separated the two germline ends. CDR3 length: 13 amino acids. CDR1 and CDR2 from the germline V gene are LGHDT and YNNKEL (reference sequence). CDR3 region: CASSQDAGKTQYF. DNA of the CDR3: TGTGCCAGCAGCCAAGATGCGGGGAAGACCCAGTACTTC.